This entry lists 30 T cell receptor beta chains sequenced from one sample in a study of T cell responses to AZD1222 COVID-19 vaccine. Sequencing used immunoSEQ multiplex PCR; TCRdb keeps in-frame clones, though not all of them. The sample carries about 86,000 clones, roughly nine tenths recorded once. The input for sequencing was peripheral blood, taken on day 0 of AZD1222 vaccination. These receptor sequences come from an adult in good health.

This chain joins TRBV21-1 and TRBJ1-1; the D call in the table, TRBD1, was not verified against the DNA. TRBV21-1 is a pseudogene. The CDR3 spans 20 residues. The CDR3 bases are TGTGCCAGCAGCCCACCGGACAGGGTGGGGGCCGTTGTCCTACGTGATGAAGCTTTCTTT. Its protein is CASSPPDRVGAVVLRDEAFF.

The chain joins TRBV2 to TRBJ2-5; 10 nucleotides line up with TRBD2. This CDR3 is 15 amino acids long. Germline V gene lookup returns CDR1 SNHLY and CDR2 FYNNEI. V was clipped by 8 bases and J by 6 bases; unmatched bases: 12. The CDR3 reads CASAGERGGEKTQYF. The CDR3 DNA reads as TGTGCCAGCGCCGGGGAGCGGGGGGGCGAGAAGACCCAGTACTTC.

V is TRBV7-2 and J is TRBJ1-1; D is possibly TRBD1 (5 bases). The CDR3 covers 15 residues. Germline loops: CDR1 SGHTA, CDR2 FQGNSA. V lost 3 bases, J lost 2 bases, and 13 bases lay in between. The CDR3: CASSFRQGRNTEAFF. DNA of the CDR3: TGTGCCAGCAGCTTTCGTCAGGGACGAAACACTGAAGCTTTCTTT.

The V and J genes are TRBV6-5 and TRBJ1-1, with 8 nucleotides matching TRBD1. The CDR3 length is 14 residues. The V gene end was trimmed by 4 bases and the J gene end by 3 bases; junction bases not matched to a gene: 4. Germline V CDR1 and CDR2: MNHEY, SVGAGI. The CDR3 loop is CASSFRGPDTEAFF. The CDR3 DNA follows: TGTGCCAGCAGTTTCAGGGGGCCGGACACTGAAGCTTTCTTT.

The chain recombines TRBV5-1 with TRBJ1-5; 8 bases are shared with TRBD1. V gave up 1 base and J gave up 5 bases; unmatched junction bases: 5. The germline CDR1 and CDR2 sequences are SGHRS and YFSETQ. The CDR3 is 15 amino acids. CDR3 region: CASSLSGQGDQPQHF. DNA for the CDR3: TGCGCCAGCAGCTTGTCAGGACAGGGCGATCAGCCCCAGCATTTT.

The V gene is TRBV3-1 (or the pseudogene TRBV3-2), the J gene TRBJ1-2; no reliable D call. This CDR3 spans 13 amino acids. The V and J ends lost 1 base and 3 bases respectively, with 6 bases between them. Germline loops: CDR1 LGHDT, CDR2 YNNKEL (reference sequence). The CDR3 here is CASSQVRDYGYTF. CDR3 nucleotides: TGTGCCAGCAGCCAAGTAAGAGACTATGGCTACACCTTC.

The rearrangement joins TRBV18 to TRBJ2-7; D gene uncertain. The CDR3 spans 11 residues. With 3 bases removed from V and 4 bases from J, the gap between germline ends came to 4 bases. Germline CDR1 KGHSH, CDR2 LQKENI. The CDR3 region is CASSPGYEQYF. Written as DNA, the CDR3 is TGTGCCAGCTCACCGGGGTACGAGCAGTACTTC.

The rearrangement uses TRBV30 and TRBJ2-7; 10 bases line up with TRBD1. Germline CDR1 is GTSNPN and CDR2 is SVGIG (reference sequence). After removal of 3 bases from V and 3 bases from J, the junction contained 8 bases not matched to a gene. The CDR3 consists of 15 residues. The CDR3 nucleotides read TGTGCCTGGAGCGCCCGAGGGACAGGGGTCTACGAGCAGTACTTC. Translation: CAWSARGTGVYEQYF.

The chain joins TRBV5-5 to TRBJ2-3; D is perhaps TRBD1 (6 bases). CDR1 SGHKS and CDR2 YYEKEE come from the germline V gene (reference sequence). The CDR3 covers 15 residues. The ends were cut back, 3 bases at V and 3 bases at J, with 14 bases in the middle. The CDR3 bases are TGTGCCAGCAGCTCTACAGGGCTGGGAACAGATACGCAGTATTTT. Its translation: CASSSTGLGTDTQYF.

V gene TRBV29-1 combines with J gene TRBJ2-1, with D possibly being TRBD1 (5 bases). The germline gives CDR1 SQVTM, CDR2 ANQGSEA. Trimming shortened V by 4 bases and J by 0 bases, and 10 bases separated the two germline ends. The CDR3 is 14 residues long. CDR3: CSVGSRASYNEQFF. Written as DNA, the CDR3 is TGCAGCGTTGGGTCCAGGGCCTCCTACAATGAGCAGTTCTTC.

V usage is TRBV24-1 and J usage is TRBJ1-2; D is unresolved. The CDR3 has 17 residues. CDR1 KGHDR and CDR2 SFDVKD come from the germline V gene. V gave up 10 bases and J gave up 4 bases, with 27 bases separating them. The CDR3 DNA is TGTGCCACTAGAATTACGGGCCTCCCTGCTCGGAGCTATGGCTACACCTTC. This codes for CATRITGLPARSYGYTF.

This chain connects TRBV10-1 to TRBJ2-1; 12 positions agree with TRBD2. Looked up from germline, CDR1 is WNHNN and CDR2 is SYGVQD (reference sequence). There are 17 residues in the CDR3. V was clipped by 0 bases and J by 9 bases; unmatched bases: 9. This chain's CDR3 is CASSESWLAGGPSEQFF. As DNA, the CDR3 is TGCGCCAGCAGTGAGTCTTGGCTAGCGGGAGGGCCCAGTGAGCAGTTCTTC.

This clone was found once. The DNA of the CDR3 is TGTGCCAGCAGATCGATAACTGGTCGAGGGAGCTACGAGCAGTACTTC. Translated, it gives CASRSITGRGSYEQYF. This rearrangement joins TRBV28 to TRBJ2-7, with D perhaps TRBD2 (5 bases). Germline assignment: CDR1 MDHEN and CDR2 SYDVKM. The CDR3 runs to 16 residues. The V and J ends lost 6 bases and 3 bases respectively, with 21 bases between them.

This chain joins TRBV2 and TRBJ1-2; D possibly corresponds to TRBD1 (5 bases). The ends were cut back, 3 bases at V and 1 base at J, with 12 bases in the middle. This CDR3 spans 15 amino acids. Germline loops: CDR1 SNHLY, CDR2 FYNNEI. In DNA form, the CDR3 reads TGTGCCAGCAGTGATCCGGGGGAGGTTAACTATGGCTACACCTTC. Amino acid sequence: CASSDPGEVNYGYTF.

The J gene is TRBJ2-1, the V gene TRBV11-3; weak D call: TRBD1 (6 bases). The CDR3 has 19 residues. With 1 base removed from V and 6 bases from J, the gap between germline ends came to 25 bases. Germline V gene sequence: CDR1 SGHNT, CDR2 YENEEA. The CDR3 coding sequence is TGTGCCAGCAGCTTAGGGGATTTAGGGGGTCCGCCCCCGTTCAATGAGCAGTTCTTC. Protein: CASSLGDLGGPPPFNEQFF.

CDR3 coding DNA: TGTGCCAGCAGCTTCGACAGGAACTATGGCTACACCTTC. Residues: CASSFDRNYGYTF. V gene TRBV14 combines with J gene TRBJ1-2; D perhaps matches TRBD1 (6 bases). The germline V gene encodes CDR1 SGHDN and CDR2 FVKESK. CDR3 size: 13 residues. V was cut by 5 bases and J by 2 bases, with 9 bases left in between.

The rearrangement joins TRBV7-2 to TRBJ1-3, with D unclear. Trimming removed 4 bases from V and 2 bases from J, with 15 bases in between. The CDR3 is 16 amino acids. Germline V lookup: CDR1 SGHTA, CDR2 FQGNSA. CDR3 DNA sequence: TGTGCCAGCAGCTCCCCCGGTGGAGCAACTGGAAACACCATATATTTT. Residues: CASSSPGGATGNTIYF.

The CDR3 sequence: CASSERVAGVYEQYF. The CDR3 coding sequence is TGTGCCAGCAGTGAACGGGTAGCGGGGGTCTACGAGCAGTACTTC. The chain links TRBV2 to TRBJ2-7, with 9 bases matching TRBD2. The CDR3 totals 15 residues. With 2 bases clipped from V and 3 bases from J, the junction kept 5 bases outside the gene matches. The V gene's germline CDR1 is SNHLY and CDR2 FYNNEI.

V gene TRBV19 combines with J gene TRBJ1-1; D gene uncertain. The germline gives CDR1 LNHDA, CDR2 SQIVND (reference sequence). The CDR3 has 13 residues. V lost 7 bases and J 1 base, leaving 10 bases between the germline ends. CDR3 sequence reads: CASTKTANTEAFF. CDR3 DNA: TGTGCCAGTACCAAGACCGCGAACACTGAAGCTTTCTTT.

The J gene is TRBJ2-3, the V gene TRBV12-3 or TRBV12-4, with D possibly matching TRBD2 (5 bases). V lost 6 bases and J 6 bases, leaving 10 bases between the germline ends. The length of the CDR3 is 12 residues. The DNA of the CDR3 is TGTGCCAGCAGCCCCCAGCGGGATACGCAGTATTTT. The encoded protein is CASSPQRDTQYF.

This chain joins TRBV18 and TRBJ1-2; 8 bases are a match to TRBD1. The germline V gene encodes CDR1 KGHSH and CDR2 LQKENI. Trimming cost V 3 bases and J 6 bases; bases outside gene matches: 15. CDR3 size: 17 residues. CDR3 in DNA: TGTGCCAGCTCACCCTCAGGGCCAGGGGGCCAGGGTGATGGCTACACCTTC. It yields the protein CASSPSGPGGQGDGYTF. Filled out from reference TRBV18 and TRBJ1-2, the complete variable domain reads NAGVMQNPRHLVRRRGQEARLRCSPMKGHSHVYWYRQLPEEGLKFMVYLQKENIIDESGMPKERFSAEFPKEGPSILRIQQVVRGDSAAYFCASSPSGPGGQGDGYTFGSGTRLTVV.

This clone was seen a single time. The CDR3 region has the DNA TGTGCCAGCAGCGTTGACAGGGGGCAGGACTATGGCTACACCTTC. This encodes CASSVDRGQDYGYTF. The chain is built from TRBV5-6 and TRBJ1-2, with 10 bases lining up with TRBD1. The V gene end was trimmed by 4 bases and the J gene end by 3 bases; junction bases not matched to a gene: 6. The CDR3 loop spans 15 amino acids. Germline V gene data show CDR1 as SGHDT and CDR2 as YYEEEE.

The CDR3 loop reads CASGPGGHTGELFF. The DNA for the CDR3 is TGCGCCAGCGGCCCGGGGGGGCACACCGGGGAGCTGTTTTTT. The rearrangement joins TRBV5-1 to TRBJ2-2; 8 bases fit TRBD2. Per germline, CDR1 SGHRS and CDR2 YFSETQ. The CDR3 consists of 14 residues. Germline trimming cut 7 bases from V and 3 bases from J; bases unmatched to any gene: 5. Together with reference TRBV5-1 and TRBJ2-2, the CDR3 gives the full variable domain: KAGVTQTPRYLIKTRGQQVTLSCSPISGHRSVSWYQQTPGQGLQFLFEYFSETQRNKGNFPGRFSGRQFSNSRSEMNVSTLELGDSALYLCASGPGGHTGELFFGEGSRLTVL.

V and J are TRBV19 and TRBJ1-6; D call uncertain. From germline, CDR1 is LNHDA and CDR2 SQIVND (reference sequence). V was clipped by 1 base and J by 6 bases, with 10 bases between them. The CDR3 runs 15 residues. CDR3 sequence reads: CASSIGRQINSPLHF. The CDR3 DNA reads TGTGCCAGTAGTATAGGTCGACAAATTAATTCACCCCTCCACTTT. The full variable domain, in which reference TRBV19 and TRBJ1-6 provide the parts outside the CDR3, is DGGITQSPKYLFRKEGQNVTLSCEQNLNHDAMYWYRQDPGQGLRLIYYSQIVNDFQKGDIAEGYSVSREKKESFPLTVTSAQKNPTAFYLCASSIGRQINSPLHFGNGTRLTVT.

V and J are TRBV28 and TRBJ2-7, with a possible D match to TRBD1 (6 bases). The CDR3 has 13 residues. The germline CDR1 and CDR2 sequences are MDHEN and SYDVKM. The ends were cut back, 5 bases at V and 8 bases at J, with 16 bases in the middle. The CDR3 nucleotides read TGTGCCAGCAGTCCCTCCCACAGGGAAAAGCAGTACTTC. Translated: CASSPSHREKQYF.

This clone was detected a few times. The sample carries other DNA sequences with the same CDR3. V is TRBV3-1 (or the pseudogene TRBV3-2) and J is TRBJ1-2, with D hard to call. From germline, CDR1 is LGHDT and CDR2 YNNKEL (reference sequence). The germline V and J ends were trimmed by 6 bases and 0 bases, with 11 bases remaining between them. CDR3 length equals 14 residues. In DNA form, the CDR3 reads TGTGCCAGCAGTCTTCGGGGTTCTAACTATGGCTACACCTTC. Translation gives CASSLRGSNYGYTF.

Only one count was recorded for this clone. The chain has TRBV6-6 and TRBJ2-2; 11 nucleotides agree with TRBD2. CDR1 MNHNY and CDR2 SVGAGI come from the germline V gene (reference sequence). Trimming at V came to 5 bases and at J to 2 bases, leaving 1 base not matched to a gene. The CDR3 has 15 amino acids. The CDR3: CASSGTSGNTGELFF. CDR3 DNA: TGTGCCAGCAGTGGGACTAGCGGAAACACCGGGGAGCTGTTTTTT.

This chain joins TRBV4-3 and TRBJ1-2; 8 nucleotides line up with TRBD1. This CDR3 is built from 14 residues. The germline V gene has CDR1 LGHNA and CDR2 YSLEER. V shed 4 bases and J 4 bases; nucleotides not matched to a gene: 5. CDR3 sequence (DNA): TGCGCCAGCAGCCCAGGACAGGGAGGCTATGGCTACACCTTC. It specifies CASSPGQGGYGYTF.

This rearrangement joins TRBV3-1 (or the pseudogene TRBV3-2) to TRBJ2-7, with a possible D match to TRBD2 (5 bases). The CDR3 is made up of 17 amino acids. Trimming stripped 1 base from V and 2 bases from J, with 18 bases between. Germline V gene lookup returns CDR1 LGHDT and CDR2 YNNKEL (reference sequence). CDR3 DNA sequence: TGTGCCAGCAGCCAAGTGAAGGGAGTTAGCCCCCCCTACGAGCAGTACTTC. Protein product: CASSQVKGVSPPYEQYF.

The CDR3 DNA follows: TGTGCCAGTACCTCATTCCAAGGCAATCAGCCCCAGCATTTT. It specifies CASTSFQGNQPQHF. The V call is TRBV19, the J call TRBJ1-5; D call uncertain. Germline V CDR1 and CDR2: LNHDA, SQIVND (reference sequence). This CDR3 has 14 amino acids. Trimming took 7 bases from V and 2 from J, leaving 12 bases between them.